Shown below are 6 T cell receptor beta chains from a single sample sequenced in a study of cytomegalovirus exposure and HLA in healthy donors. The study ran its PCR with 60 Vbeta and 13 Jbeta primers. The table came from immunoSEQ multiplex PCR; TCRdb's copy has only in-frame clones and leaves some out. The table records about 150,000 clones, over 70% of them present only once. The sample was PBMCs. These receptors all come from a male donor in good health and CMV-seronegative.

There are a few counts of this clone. For the CDR3, the DNA is TGCACCAGCAGCCAGGACACCTACAATGAGCAGTTCTTC. Translating gives CTSSQDTYNEQFF. The chain is built from TRBV1 and TRBJ2-1; the D call in the table, TRBD1, was not verified against the DNA. TRBV1 is reported as a pseudogene. CDR3 size: 13 residues.

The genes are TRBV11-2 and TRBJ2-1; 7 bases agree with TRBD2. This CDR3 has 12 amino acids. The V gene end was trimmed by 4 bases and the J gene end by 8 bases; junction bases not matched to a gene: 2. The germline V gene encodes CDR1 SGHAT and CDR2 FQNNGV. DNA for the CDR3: TGTGCCAGCAGCTATCTAGCGGATGAGCAGTTCTTC. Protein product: CASSYLADEQFF.

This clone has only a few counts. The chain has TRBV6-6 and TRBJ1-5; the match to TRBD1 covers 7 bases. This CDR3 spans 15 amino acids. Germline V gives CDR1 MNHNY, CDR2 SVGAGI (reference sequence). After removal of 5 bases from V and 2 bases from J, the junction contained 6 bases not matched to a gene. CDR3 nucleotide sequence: TGTGCCAGCAGTAAGCCTGGACAGGGCAATCAGCCCCAGCATTTT. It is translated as CASSKPGQGNQPQHF.

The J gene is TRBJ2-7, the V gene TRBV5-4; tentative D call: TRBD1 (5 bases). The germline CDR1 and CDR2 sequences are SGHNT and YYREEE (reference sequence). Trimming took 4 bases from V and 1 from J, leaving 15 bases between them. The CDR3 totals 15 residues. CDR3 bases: TGTGCCAGCAGCAACGAAGGGGCGGAATCCTACGAGCAGTACTTC. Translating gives CASSNEGAESYEQYF. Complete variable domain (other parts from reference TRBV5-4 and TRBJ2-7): ETGVTQSPTHLIKTRGQQVTLRCSSQSGHNTVSWYQQALGQGPQFIFQYYREEENGRGNFPPRFSGLQFPNYSSELNVNALELDDSALYLCASSNEGAESYEQYFGPGTRLTVT.

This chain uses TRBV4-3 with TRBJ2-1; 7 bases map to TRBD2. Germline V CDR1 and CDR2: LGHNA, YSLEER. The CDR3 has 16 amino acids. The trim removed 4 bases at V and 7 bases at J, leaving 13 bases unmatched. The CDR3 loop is CASSPRLLGGGNEQFF. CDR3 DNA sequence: TGCGCCAGCAGCCCGCGCCTACTTGGGGGGGGGAATGAGCAGTTCTTC.

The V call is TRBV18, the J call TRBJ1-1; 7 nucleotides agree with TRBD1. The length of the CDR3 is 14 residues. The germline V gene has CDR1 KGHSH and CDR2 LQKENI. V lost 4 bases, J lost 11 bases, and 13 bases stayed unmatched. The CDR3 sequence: CASSLTVGTEGAFF. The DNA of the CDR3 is TGTGCCAGCTCACTTACGGTCGGGACAGAGGGCGCTTTCTTT.